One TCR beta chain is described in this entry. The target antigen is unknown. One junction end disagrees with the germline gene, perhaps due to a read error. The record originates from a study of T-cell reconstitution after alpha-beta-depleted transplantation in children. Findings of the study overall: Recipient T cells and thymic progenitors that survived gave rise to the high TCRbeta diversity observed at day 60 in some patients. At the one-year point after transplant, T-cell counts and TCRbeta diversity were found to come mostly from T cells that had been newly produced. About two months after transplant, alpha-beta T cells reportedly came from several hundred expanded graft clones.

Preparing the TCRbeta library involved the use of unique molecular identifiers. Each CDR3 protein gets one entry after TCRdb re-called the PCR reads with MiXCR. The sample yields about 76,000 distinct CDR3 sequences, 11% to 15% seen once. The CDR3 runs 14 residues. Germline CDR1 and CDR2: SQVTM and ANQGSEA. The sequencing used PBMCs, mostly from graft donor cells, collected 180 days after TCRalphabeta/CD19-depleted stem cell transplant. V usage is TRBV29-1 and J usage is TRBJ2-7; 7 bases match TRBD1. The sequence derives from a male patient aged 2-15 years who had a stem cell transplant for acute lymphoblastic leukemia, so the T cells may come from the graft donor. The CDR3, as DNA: TGCAGCGTTGCTCACTACAGGGGCTCCTACGGGCAGTACTTT. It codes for CSVAHYRGSYGQYF.